Sequencing of this T cell receptor (beta chain) was carried out in a study of T cells in Graves' hyperthyroidism and ophthalmopathy. TCR beta CDR3 region amplification was performed from RNA transcripts. The study used the HTBI primer set for a first-round RT-PCR of the TCR CDR3. In TCRdb, the multiplex PCR reads were re-called with MiXCR into one record per CDR3 protein. The sample contains approximately 370,000 distinct CDR3 sequences, about 15% of which appear only once. V was clipped by 0 bases and J by 1 base, with 12 bases between them. This CDR3 region has 16 residues. The germline gives CDR1 MNHEY, CDR2 SVGEGT.

This TCR came from a woman aged 30 to 39 with Graves' hyperthyroidism. The genes are TRBV6-2 or TRBV6-3 and TRBJ1-2, with unresolved D. Sequenced material: blood. The CDR3 nucleotides are TGTGCCAGCAGTTACTCGGGCCAGACCCTTAACTATGGCTACACCTTC. Residues: CASSYSGQTLNYGYTF.